The 4 T cell receptor beta chains presented below share a single source sample, sequenced in a study of T cells in Graves' hyperthyroidism and ophthalmopathy. There were TCR beta CDR3 regions amplified from RNA transcripts. RT-PCR in the first round (using the HTBI primer set) targeted the TCR CDR3. TCRdb reanalysed the multiplex PCR reads using MiXCR and keeps one entry per CDR3 protein. The sample lists about 700,000 distinct CDR3 sequences; roughly 15% were seen once. Sequences were obtained from blood. These receptors came from a woman between 18 and 29 years old with Graves' hyperthyroidism.

This clonotype was counted only a few times. V usage is TRBV6-2 or TRBV6-3 and J usage is TRBJ2-2; 7 bases are shared with TRBD1. Per germline, CDR1 MNHEY and CDR2 SVGEGT. The CDR3 length is 15 residues. Unmatched junction bases numbered 8, after V lost 4 bases and J lost 6 bases. In DNA, the CDR3 is TGTGCCAGCAGTTTCTCCCCACAGGGGTCCGGGGAGCTGTTTTTT. Translating it yields CASSFSPQGSGELFF.

At least ten counts were recorded for this clonotype. The rearrangement uses TRBV11-2 and TRBJ2-7; D is possibly TRBD1 or TRBD2 (5 bases each). V shed 4 bases and J shed 4 bases, with 17 bases lying between them. The length of the CDR3 is 15 residues. In germline, CDR1 is SGHAT, CDR2 FQNNGV. The CDR3 is CASSSIWGREYEQYF. The CDR3 DNA is TGTGCCAGCAGCTCAATCTGGGGACGGGAATACGAGCAGTACTTC.

Turning to this clonotype: This could be a read error, since a much larger clone is one nucleotide away. The chain couples TRBV27 to TRBJ2-2; D uncertain. CDR1 MNHEY and CDR2 SMNVEV come from the germline V gene (reference sequence). This CDR3 is 14 amino acids long. Trimming left V 2 bases short and J 5 bases short, with 9 bases between. The CDR3 protein is CASSLVGWTGELFF. In DNA, the CDR3 is TGTGCCAGCAGTTTAGTCGGATGGACCGGGGAGCTGTTTTTT.

This chain joins TRBV2 and TRBJ1-5; maybe TRBD1 (6 bases). The CDR3 length is 16 residues. The germline CDR1 and CDR2 sequences are SNHLY and FYNNEI. Trimming took 5 bases from V and 2 from J, leaving 16 bases between them. The CDR3 sequence: CASSLQGLRGNQPQHF. CDR3 nucleotide sequence: TGTGCCAGCAGTCTGCAGGGGCTTCGTGGCAATCAGCCCCAGCATTTT.